This T cell receptor (beta chain) was sequenced during a study of T cell repertoires in cytomegalovirus infection. MiXCR, run by TCRdb on the reads, gives a single entry per CDR3 protein. This table holds about 180,000 distinct CDR3 sequences, 17% found once. The V end lost 1 base, the J end lost 3 bases, and 7 bases lay between the germline ends. The germline V gene has CDR1 SGHVS and CDR2 FQNEAQ. The CDR3 is made up of 13 amino acids. This clonotype came up many times. The chain is built from TRBV7-8 and TRBJ2-7; D is possibly TRBD1 or TRBD2 (5 bases each). This receptor was identified in a human donor in good health (CMV status not recorded). Some clones in this sample may be carry-over from other donors' samples. Sequences were obtained from CD8+ T cells from PBMCs. The CDR3 nucleotides are TGTGCCAGCAGCTTAGGGGACGGCTACGAGCAGTACTTC. Its protein product is CASSLGDGYEQYF.